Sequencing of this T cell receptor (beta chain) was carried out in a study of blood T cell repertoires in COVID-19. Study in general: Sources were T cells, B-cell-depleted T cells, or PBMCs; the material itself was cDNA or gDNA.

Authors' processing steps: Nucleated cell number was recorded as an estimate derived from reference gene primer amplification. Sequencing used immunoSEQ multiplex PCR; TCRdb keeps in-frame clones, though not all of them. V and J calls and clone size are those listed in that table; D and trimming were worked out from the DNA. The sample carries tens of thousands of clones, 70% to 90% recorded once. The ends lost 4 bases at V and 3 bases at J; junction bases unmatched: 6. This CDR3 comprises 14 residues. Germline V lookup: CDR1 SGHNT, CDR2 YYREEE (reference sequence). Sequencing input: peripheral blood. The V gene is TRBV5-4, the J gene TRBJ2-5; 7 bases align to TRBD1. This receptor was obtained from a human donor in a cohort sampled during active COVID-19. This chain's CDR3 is CASSTPTGKETQYF. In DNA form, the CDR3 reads TGTGCCAGCAGCACCCCGACAGGGAAAGAGACCCAGTACTTC. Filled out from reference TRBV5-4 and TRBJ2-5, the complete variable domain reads ETGVTQSPTHLIKTRGQQVTLRCSSQSGHNTVSWYQQALGQGPQFIFQYYREEENGRGNFPPRFSGLQFPNYSSELNVNALELDDSALYLCASSTPTGKETQYFGPGTRLLVL.